The clone carrying this T cell receptor beta chain was recorded many times. The antigen remains unidentified. An end of the junction does not agree with germline; a read error may underlie this. Around 10 ml fresh peripheral blood yielded the PBMCs. This sample is part of a study of T cells in Graves' hyperthyroidism and ophthalmopathy. Study results and caveats: Most clonotypes expanded in thyroid above 0.001 were likewise present in blood.

RNA transcripts were the template for amplifying TCR beta CDR3 regions. A first-round RT-PCR of the TCR CDR3 used the HTBI primer set. TCRdb ran MiXCR on the multiplex PCR reads and lists one entry per CDR3 protein. In the table there are roughly 500,000 distinct CDR3 sequences, around 24% of which are singletons. Germline loops: CDR1 MNHEY, CDR2 SVGAGI. CDR3 length: 15 residues. The genes are TRBV6-5 and TRBJ1-1, with D tentatively TRBD1 (6 bases). The sample was blood. The TCR was taken from a woman aged 30 to 39 with Graves' ophthalmopathy. The CDR3 loop reads CASSYSGRGGTEASF. In DNA, the CDR3 is TGTGCCAGCAGTTACTCTGGCAGGGGCGGCACTGAAGCTTCCTTT.